This TCR beta chain appears in the sequencing data of a study of Graves' ophthalmopathy and Graves' hyperthyroidism. CDR3 length: 13 amino acids. The ends were cut back, 5 bases at V and 5 bases at J, with 15 bases in the middle. Germline V gives CDR1 SQVTM, CDR2 ANQGSEA. Amplification targeted the TCR beta CDR3 regions, with RNA transcripts as the source material. HTBI primers were used in a first-round RT-PCR, which preceded a second-round multiplex PCR. TCRdb re-called the multiplex PCR reads with MiXCR, one entry per CDR3 protein. The sample has about 640,000 distinct CDR3 sequences, about 38% seen once. CAS ≥3, NOSPECS ≥4, moderate-to-severe activity and duration under 3 months marked donors with ophthalmopathy.

The sequenced material came from peripheral blood. This chain connects TRBV29-1 to TRBJ1-1, with D unclear. The clonotype was recovered from an adult man with Graves' ophthalmopathy. The CDR3: CSVNRGMETEAFF. As DNA, the CDR3 is TGCAGCGTTAATCGGGGTATGGAAACTGAAGCTTTCTTT.